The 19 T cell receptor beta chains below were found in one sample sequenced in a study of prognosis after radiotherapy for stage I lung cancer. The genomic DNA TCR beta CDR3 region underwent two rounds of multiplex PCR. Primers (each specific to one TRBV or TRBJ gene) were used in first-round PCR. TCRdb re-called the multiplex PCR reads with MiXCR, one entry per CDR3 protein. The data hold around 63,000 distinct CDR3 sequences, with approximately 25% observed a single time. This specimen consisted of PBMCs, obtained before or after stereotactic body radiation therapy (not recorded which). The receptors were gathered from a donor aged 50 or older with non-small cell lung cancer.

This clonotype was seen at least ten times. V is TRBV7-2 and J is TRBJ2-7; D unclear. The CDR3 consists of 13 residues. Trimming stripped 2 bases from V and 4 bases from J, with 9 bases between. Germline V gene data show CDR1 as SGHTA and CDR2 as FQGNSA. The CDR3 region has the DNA TGTGCCAGCAGCTTAACAGATGAGTACGAGCAGTACTTC. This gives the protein CASSLTDEYEQYF.

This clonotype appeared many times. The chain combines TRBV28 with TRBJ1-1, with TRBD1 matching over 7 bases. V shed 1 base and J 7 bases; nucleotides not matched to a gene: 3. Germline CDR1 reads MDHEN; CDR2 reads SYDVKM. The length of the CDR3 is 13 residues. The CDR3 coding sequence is TGTGCCAGCAGTTTATTGCAGGGGGTTGAAGCTTTCTTT. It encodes CASSLLQGVEAFF.

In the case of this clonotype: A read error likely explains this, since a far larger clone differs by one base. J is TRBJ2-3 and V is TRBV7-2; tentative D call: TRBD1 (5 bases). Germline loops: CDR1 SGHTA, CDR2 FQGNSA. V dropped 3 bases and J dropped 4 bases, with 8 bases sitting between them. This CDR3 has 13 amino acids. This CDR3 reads CASSFRQPDTQYF. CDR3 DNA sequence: TGTGCCAGCAGCTTCCGACAGCCAGATACGCAGTATTTT.

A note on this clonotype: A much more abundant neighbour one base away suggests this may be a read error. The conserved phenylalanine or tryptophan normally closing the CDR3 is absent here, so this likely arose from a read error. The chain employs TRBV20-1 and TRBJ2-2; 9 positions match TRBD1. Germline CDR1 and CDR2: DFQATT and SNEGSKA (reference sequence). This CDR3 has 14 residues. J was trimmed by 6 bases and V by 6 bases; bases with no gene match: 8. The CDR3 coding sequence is TGCAGTGCACCAAACAACAGGGGGCCCGGGGAGCTGTTTTCT. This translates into CSAPNNRGPGELFS.

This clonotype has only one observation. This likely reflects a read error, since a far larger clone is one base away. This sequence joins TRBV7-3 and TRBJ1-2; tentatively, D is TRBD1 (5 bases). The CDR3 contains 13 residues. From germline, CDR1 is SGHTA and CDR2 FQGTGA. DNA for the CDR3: TGTGCCAGCAGCTTAGCAGGGAACTATTGCTACACCTTC. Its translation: CASSLAGNYCYTF.

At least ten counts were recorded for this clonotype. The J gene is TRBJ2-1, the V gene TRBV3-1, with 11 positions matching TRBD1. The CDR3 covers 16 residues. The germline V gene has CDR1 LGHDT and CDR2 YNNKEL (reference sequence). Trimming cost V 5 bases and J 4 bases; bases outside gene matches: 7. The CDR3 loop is CASSRRGDRGYNEQFF. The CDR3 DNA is TGTGCCAGCAGCAGAAGGGGGGACAGGGGGTACAATGAGCAGTTCTTC.

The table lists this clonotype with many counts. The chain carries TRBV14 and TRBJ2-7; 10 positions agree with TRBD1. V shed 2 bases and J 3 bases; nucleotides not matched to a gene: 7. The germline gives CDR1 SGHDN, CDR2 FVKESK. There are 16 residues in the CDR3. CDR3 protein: CASSQLRTGGGYEQYF. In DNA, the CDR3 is TGTGCCAGCAGCCAACTACGGACAGGGGGAGGCTACGAGCAGTACTTC.

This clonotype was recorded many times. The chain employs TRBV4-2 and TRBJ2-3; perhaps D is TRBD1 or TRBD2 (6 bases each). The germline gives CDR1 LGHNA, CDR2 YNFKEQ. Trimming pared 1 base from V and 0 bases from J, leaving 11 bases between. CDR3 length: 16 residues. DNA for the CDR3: TGTGCCAGCAGCCAAGTGAGGGGGGCGAGCACAGATACGCAGTATTTT. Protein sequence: CASSQVRGASTDTQYF.

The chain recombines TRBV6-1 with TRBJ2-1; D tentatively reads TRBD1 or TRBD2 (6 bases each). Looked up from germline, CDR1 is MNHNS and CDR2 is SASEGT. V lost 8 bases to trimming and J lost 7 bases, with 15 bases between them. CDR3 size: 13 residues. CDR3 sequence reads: CASGGGGGNEQFF. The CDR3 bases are TGTGCCAGCGGGGGAGGAGGGGGTAATGAGCAGTTCTTC.

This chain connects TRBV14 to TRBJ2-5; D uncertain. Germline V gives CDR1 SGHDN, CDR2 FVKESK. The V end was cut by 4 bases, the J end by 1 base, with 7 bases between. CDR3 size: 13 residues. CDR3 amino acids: CASSLVSQETQYF. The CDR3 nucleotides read TGTGCCAGCAGCCTGGTATCCCAAGAGACCCAGTACTTC.

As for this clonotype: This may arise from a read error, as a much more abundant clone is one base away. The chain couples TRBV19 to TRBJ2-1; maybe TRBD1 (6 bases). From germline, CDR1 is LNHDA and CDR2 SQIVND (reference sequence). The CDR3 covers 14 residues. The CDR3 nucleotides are TGTGCCAGTAGTATTGGGGGCCGTGGGAATGGGCAGTTCTTC. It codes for CASSIGGRGNGQFF.

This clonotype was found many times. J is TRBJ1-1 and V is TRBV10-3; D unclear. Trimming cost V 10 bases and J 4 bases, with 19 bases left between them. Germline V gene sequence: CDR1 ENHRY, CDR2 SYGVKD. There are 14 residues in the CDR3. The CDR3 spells CATLDYRVGTEAFF. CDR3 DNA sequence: TGTGCCACCTTGGACTATAGGGTCGGCACTGAAGCTTTCTTT.

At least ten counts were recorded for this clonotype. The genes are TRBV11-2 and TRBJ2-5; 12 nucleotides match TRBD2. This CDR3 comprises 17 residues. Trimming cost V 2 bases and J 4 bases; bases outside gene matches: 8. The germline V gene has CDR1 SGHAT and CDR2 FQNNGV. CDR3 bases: TGTGCCAGCAGCTTATCTAGATCGGGACTAGCGGGAGAGACCCAGTACTTC. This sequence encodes CASSLSRSGLAGETQYF.

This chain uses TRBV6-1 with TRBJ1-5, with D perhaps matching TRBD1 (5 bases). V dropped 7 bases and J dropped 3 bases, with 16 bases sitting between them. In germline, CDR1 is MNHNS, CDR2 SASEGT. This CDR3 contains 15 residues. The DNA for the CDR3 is TGTGCCAGCATTCCCCAGGGTGACCTCAATCAGCCCCAGCATTTT. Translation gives CASIPQGDLNQPQHF.

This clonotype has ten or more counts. CDR3 sequence reads: CSARGGTGGKAFF. The CDR3 coding sequence is TGCAGTGCTAGAGGAGGGACAGGGGGAAAAGCTTTCTTT. The V call is TRBV20-1, the J call TRBJ1-1, with 11 positions matching TRBD1. The germline V gene encodes CDR1 DFQATT and CDR2 SNEGSKA (reference sequence). The CDR3 has 13 residues. V lost 1 base to trimming and J lost 9 bases; unmatched junction nucleotides: 4.

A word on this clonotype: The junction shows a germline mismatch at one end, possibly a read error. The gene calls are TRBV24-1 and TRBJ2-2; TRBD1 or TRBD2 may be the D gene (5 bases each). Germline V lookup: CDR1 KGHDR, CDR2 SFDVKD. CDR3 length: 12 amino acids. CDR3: CATSFGAGEPFF. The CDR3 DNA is TGTGCCACCAGTTTTGGGGCCGGGGAGCCGTTTTTT.

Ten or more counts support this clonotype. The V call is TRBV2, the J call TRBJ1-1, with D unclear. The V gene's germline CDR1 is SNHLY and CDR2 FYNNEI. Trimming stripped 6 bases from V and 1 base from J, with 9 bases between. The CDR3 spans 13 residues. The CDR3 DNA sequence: TGTGCCAGCAGCGTGAATGGGAACACTGAAGCTTTCTTT. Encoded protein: CASSVNGNTEAFF.

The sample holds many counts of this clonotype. This CDR3 reads CASSQEGLGNSGNTIYF. In DNA form, the CDR3 reads TGCGCCAGCAGCCAAGAGGGGTTGGGAAATTCTGGAAACACCATATATTTT. This chain uses TRBV4-1 with TRBJ1-3; D ambiguous. The CDR3 is made up of 17 amino acids. V gave up 0 bases and J gave up 1 base, with 13 bases separating them. Germline CDR1 is MGHRA and CDR2 is YSYEKL.

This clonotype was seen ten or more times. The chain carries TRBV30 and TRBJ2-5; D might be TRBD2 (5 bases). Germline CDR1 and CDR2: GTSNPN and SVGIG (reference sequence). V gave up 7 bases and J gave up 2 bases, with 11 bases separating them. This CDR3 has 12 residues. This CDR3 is CALDSGQETQYF. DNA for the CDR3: TGTGCCTTGGATTCGGGGCAAGAGACCCAGTACTTC.